This TCR beta chain originates from a study of shared clonotypes between healthy human individuals. Study at large: Per-donor plates numbered three CD4 naive, three CD4 memory, two CD8 naive and one CD8 memory.

Assay used: immunoSEQ multiplex PCR; TCRdb lists only in-frame clones, some missing. Of 850,000 to 1,200,000 clones in the sample, more than 65% were seen once. Adult Caucasians living in Nashville, Tennessee made up all of the donors. The receptor's source is a man between 18 and 35 years old in good health. Source material: memory CD4+ T cells sorted from blood. As to subset: CD45RA-negative fraction.

This CDR3 reads CASSLFQGSMNTEAFF. The CDR3 region has the DNA TGTGCCAGCAGCTTGTTTCAGGGTTCCATGAACACTGAAGCTTTCTTT. The chain links TRBV7-6 to TRBJ1-1, with a possible D match to TRBD1 (5 bases). The germline V gene has CDR1 SGHVS and CDR2 FNYEAQ. This CDR3 has 16 amino acids. V dropped 3 bases and J dropped 0 bases, with 14 bases sitting between them.